The 14 T cell receptor beta chains given below trace back to one sample, sequenced in a study of blood T cell repertoires in COVID-19 (dated by TCRdb to the early 2020s). Libraries came from the immunoSEQ multiplex PCR assay. In its TCRdb copy, this immuneACCESS table keeps in-frame sequences only and misses some clones. Where compared with another copy, unresolved V genes explain less than half of these, and the others have no known cause. Here the sample has a few hundred thousand clones; 85% to 90% occur a single time. The leading ten clones occupy 1.5% to 2% of the sample. The specimen was peripheral blood. The receptors come from a woman in her twenties or thirties with COVID-19, enrolled during active disease.

This clone was counted only a few times. The chain has TRBV4-2 and TRBJ2-7; 8 bases map to TRBD1. The CDR3 has 15 amino acids. Trimming at V came to 4 bases and at J to 5 bases, leaving 10 bases not matched to a gene. Germline CDR1 and CDR2: LGHNA and YNFKEQ. CDR3 nucleotides: TGTGCCAGCAGCCGGGGGACAGGACGGAGGGACGAGCAGTACGTC. It codes for CASSRGTGRRDEQYV.

The CDR3 spells CASSSTQNTEAFF. CDR3 DNA sequence: TGTGCCAGCAGCTCGACACAAAACACTGAAGCTTTCTTT. This chain uses TRBV7-2 with TRBJ1-1; D is uncertain. CDR3 length equals 13 residues. Trimming shortened V by 4 bases and J by 2 bases, and 8 bases separated the two germline ends. Germline loops: CDR1 SGHTA, CDR2 FQGNSA.

This clone appeared once. The rearrangement uses TRBV19 and TRBJ2-7; a weak D match, TRBD2 (5 bases). V was trimmed by 5 bases and J by 0 bases, leaving 14 bases between them. The CDR3 totals 15 residues. Germline CDR1 and CDR2: LNHDA and SQIVND (reference sequence). The CDR3 nucleotides are TGTGCCAGTAGTCCCCAGATAGGGAGCTCCTACGAGCAGTACGTC. Translating gives CASSPQIGSSYEQYV.

This clone was seen just once. This CDR3 is CASSQTSGVYNEQFF. Here the CDR3 DNA reads TGTGCCAGCAGCCAAACTAGCGGGGTTTACAATGAGCAGTTCTTC. The chain is built from TRBV4-2 and TRBJ2-1, with 10 bases identical to TRBD2. V dropped 2 bases and J dropped 4; count of bases not matched to a gene: 2. The CDR3 length is 15 residues. Germline CDR1 is LGHNA and CDR2 is YNFKEQ.

This sequence joins TRBV2 and TRBJ1-2; a weak D match, TRBD1 (6 bases). V lost 6 bases, J lost 4 bases, and 15 bases lay in between. The CDR3 extends over 14 amino acids. CDR1 and CDR2 from the germline V gene are SNHLY and FYNNEI. CDR3 amino acids: CASSLEQGVYGYTF. DNA of the CDR3: TGTGCCAGCAGCCTAGAACAGGGTGTCTATGGCTACACCTTC.

This clone was counted only a few times. The chain recombines TRBV2 with TRBJ1-2, with D hard to call. CDR1 and CDR2 from the germline V gene are SNHLY and FYNNEI. The V gene lost 7 bases and the J gene lost 0 bases, with 9 bases spanning the gap. CDR3 length: 13 amino acids. CDR3 amino acids: CASTVGANYGYTF. The CDR3, as DNA: TGTGCCAGCACGGTGGGAGCTAACTATGGCTACACCTTC.

J is TRBJ1-2 and V is TRBV7-2; 9 nucleotides match TRBD1. From germline, CDR1 is SGHTA and CDR2 FQGNSA. Trimming took 5 bases from V and 8 from J; bases not matched to a gene: 6. This CDR3 region has 13 residues. CDR3 in amino acids: CASSPGQGGGYTF. Written as DNA, the CDR3 is TGTGCCAGCAGCCCGGGACAGGGAGGCGGCTACACCTTC.

This clone was seen once. A junction boundary mismatches the germline segment, possibly from a read error. The gene calls are TRBV19 and TRBJ2-1; 12 bases map to TRBD1. Germline values: CDR1 LNHDA, CDR2 SQIVND (reference sequence). The CDR3 totals 14 residues. The CDR3 region has the DNA TGTGCCTGTAGGGGACAGGGGGCCGGCAATGAGCAGTTCTTC. This encodes CACRGQGAGNEQFF.

The CDR3 coding sequence is TGTGCCAGCAGACGGACAGGGAAGGATGGCTACACCTTC. This codes for CASRRTGKDGYTF. This sequence joins TRBV12-3 or TRBV12-4 and TRBJ1-2; TRBD1 agrees at 8 bases. J was trimmed by 6 bases and V by 6 bases; bases with no gene match: 6. The CDR3 has 13 residues.

This clone was recorded only once. CDR3 DNA sequence: TGCGCCAGCAGCGGAGGGACTACGGGTACTGAAGCTTTCTTT. This translates into CASSGGTTGTEAFF. V gene TRBV5-1 combines with J gene TRBJ1-1; TRBD1 might be the D (5 bases). Trimming stripped 4 bases from V and 5 bases from J, with 15 bases between. CDR3 length: 14 amino acids. The V gene's germline CDR1 is SGHRS and CDR2 YFSETQ.

The chain combines TRBV27 with TRBJ2-1; 10 nucleotides align to TRBD1. Trimming cost V 0 bases and J 6 bases; bases outside gene matches: 2. Germline-derived CDR1 and CDR2 are MNHEY and SMNVEV (reference sequence). This CDR3 is built from 15 residues. The CDR3 DNA follows: TGTGCCAGCAGTTTATCGGGACAGGGGAGCAATGAGCAGTTCTTC. This gives the protein CASSLSGQGSNEQFF.

The rearrangement links TRBV6-5 to TRBJ2-2, with 7 bases aligning to TRBD1. In germline, CDR1 is MNHEY, CDR2 SVGAGI. The CDR3 contains 15 residues. After removal of 7 bases from V and 0 bases from J, the junction contained 5 bases not matched to a gene. CDR3 in DNA: TGTGCCAGCACTCCGGGACAGACGAACACCGGGGAGCTGTTTTTT. This encodes CASTPGQTNTGELFF.

The rearrangement joins TRBV30 to TRBJ2-3, with TRBD2 identical over 13 bases. Germline lookup yields CDR1 GTSNPN and CDR2 SVGIG (reference sequence). The length of the CDR3 is 14 residues. The V and J ends lost 6 bases and 3 bases, in that order; junction bases with no gene match: 3. CDR3 loop: CACTSGGATDTQYF. DNA for the CDR3: TGTGCCTGTACTAGCGGGGGGGCGACAGATACGCAGTATTTT. Using reference TRBV30 and TRBJ2-3 for the parts outside the CDR3, the full variable domain is SQTIHQWPATLVQPVGSPLSLECTVEGTSNPNLYWYRQAAGRGLQLLFYSVGIGQISSEVPQNLSASRPQDRQFILSSKKLLLSDSGFYLCACTSGGATDTQYFGPGTRLTVL.

This chain links TRBV2 with TRBJ2-3; the D is unclear. This CDR3 is 13 amino acids long. The germline V and J ends were trimmed by 7 bases and 2 bases, with 10 bases remaining between them. Germline CDR1 is SNHLY and CDR2 is FYNNEI. CDR3 protein: CASTDAPTDTQYF. The CDR3 DNA reads TGTGCCAGCACAGATGCCCCCACAGATACGCAGTATTTT.